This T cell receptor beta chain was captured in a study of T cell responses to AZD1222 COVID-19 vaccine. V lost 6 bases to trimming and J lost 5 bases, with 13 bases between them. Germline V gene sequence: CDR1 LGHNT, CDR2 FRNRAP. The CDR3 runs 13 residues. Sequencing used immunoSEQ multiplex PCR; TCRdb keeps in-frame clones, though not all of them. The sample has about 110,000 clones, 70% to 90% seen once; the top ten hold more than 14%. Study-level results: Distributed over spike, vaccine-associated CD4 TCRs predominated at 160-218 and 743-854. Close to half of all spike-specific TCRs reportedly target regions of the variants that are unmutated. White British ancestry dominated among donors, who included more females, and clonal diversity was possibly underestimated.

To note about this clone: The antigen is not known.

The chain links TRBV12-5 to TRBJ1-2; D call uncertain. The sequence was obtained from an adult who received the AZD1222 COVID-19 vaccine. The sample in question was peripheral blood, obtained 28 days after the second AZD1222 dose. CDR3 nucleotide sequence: TGTGCTAGTGGCCCGGGCCCCGCATATGGCTACACCTTC. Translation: CASGPGPAYGYTF.